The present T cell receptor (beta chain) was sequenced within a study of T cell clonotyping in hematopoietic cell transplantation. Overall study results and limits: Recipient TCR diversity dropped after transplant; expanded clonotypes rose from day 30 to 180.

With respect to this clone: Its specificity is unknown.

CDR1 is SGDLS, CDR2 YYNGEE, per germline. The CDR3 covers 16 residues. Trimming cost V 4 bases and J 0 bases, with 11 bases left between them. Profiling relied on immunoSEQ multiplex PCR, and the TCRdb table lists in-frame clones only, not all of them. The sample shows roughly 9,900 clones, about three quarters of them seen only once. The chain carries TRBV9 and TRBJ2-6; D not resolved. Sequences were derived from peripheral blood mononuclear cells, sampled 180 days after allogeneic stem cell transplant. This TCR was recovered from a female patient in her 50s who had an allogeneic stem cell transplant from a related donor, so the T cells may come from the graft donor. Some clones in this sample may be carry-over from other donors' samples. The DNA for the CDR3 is TGTGCCAGCAGCCCCCTCGGGCTCTCTGGGGCCAACGTCCTGACTTTC. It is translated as CASSPLGLSGANVLTF.